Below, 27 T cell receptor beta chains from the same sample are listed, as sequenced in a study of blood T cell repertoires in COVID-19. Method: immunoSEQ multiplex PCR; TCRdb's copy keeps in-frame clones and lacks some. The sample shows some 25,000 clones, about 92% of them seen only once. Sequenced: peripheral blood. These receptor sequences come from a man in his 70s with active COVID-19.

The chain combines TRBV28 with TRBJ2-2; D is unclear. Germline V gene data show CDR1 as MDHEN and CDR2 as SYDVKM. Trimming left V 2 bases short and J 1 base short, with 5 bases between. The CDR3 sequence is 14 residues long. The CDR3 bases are TGTGCCAGCAGTTTACTAAGGAACACCGGGGAGCTGTTTTTT. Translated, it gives CASSLLRNTGELFF.

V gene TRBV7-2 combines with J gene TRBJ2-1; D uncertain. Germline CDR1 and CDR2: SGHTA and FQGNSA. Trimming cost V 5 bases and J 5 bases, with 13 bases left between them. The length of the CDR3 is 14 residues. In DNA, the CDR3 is TGTGCCAGCAGCGACCTAGTTATCCACAATGAGCAGTTCTTC. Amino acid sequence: CASSDLVIHNEQFF.

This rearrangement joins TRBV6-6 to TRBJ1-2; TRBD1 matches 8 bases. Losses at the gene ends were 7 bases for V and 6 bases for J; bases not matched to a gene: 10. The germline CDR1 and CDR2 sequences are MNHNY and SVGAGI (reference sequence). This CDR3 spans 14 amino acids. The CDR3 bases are TGTGCCAGCACTTTATCAGGGGGCCCAGATGGCTACACCTTC. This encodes CASTLSGGPDGYTF.

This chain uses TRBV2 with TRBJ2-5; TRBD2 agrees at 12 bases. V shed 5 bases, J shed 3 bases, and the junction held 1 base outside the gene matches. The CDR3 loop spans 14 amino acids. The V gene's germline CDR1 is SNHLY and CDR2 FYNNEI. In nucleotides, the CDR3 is TGTGCCAGCAGTTCTAGCGGGGGGGAAGAGACCCAGTACTTC. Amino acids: CASSSSGGEETQYF.

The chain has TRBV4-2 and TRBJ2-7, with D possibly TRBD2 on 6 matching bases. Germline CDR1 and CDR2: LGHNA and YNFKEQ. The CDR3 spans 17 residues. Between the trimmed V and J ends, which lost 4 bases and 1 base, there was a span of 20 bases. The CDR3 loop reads CASSPSEGFPGSYEQYF. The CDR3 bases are TGTGCCAGCAGCCCTAGCGAGGGGTTTCCGGGTTCCTACGAGCAGTACTTC.

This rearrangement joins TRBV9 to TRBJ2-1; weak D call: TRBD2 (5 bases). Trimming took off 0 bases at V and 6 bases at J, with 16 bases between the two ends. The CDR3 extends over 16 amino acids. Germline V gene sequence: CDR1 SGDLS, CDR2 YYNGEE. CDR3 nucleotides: TGTGCCAGCAGCGTAGGAGGACTGCCCGCCCCCAATGAGCAGTTCTTC. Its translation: CASSVGGLPAPNEQFF.

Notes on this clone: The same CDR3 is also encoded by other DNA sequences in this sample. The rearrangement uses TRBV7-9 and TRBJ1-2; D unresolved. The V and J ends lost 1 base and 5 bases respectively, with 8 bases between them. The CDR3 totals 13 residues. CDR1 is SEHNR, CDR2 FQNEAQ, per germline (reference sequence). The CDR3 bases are TGTGCCAGCAGCTTAGAACAGCTTTATGGCTACACCTTC. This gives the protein CASSLEQLYGYTF.

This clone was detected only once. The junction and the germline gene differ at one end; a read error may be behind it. CDR3 sequence reads: CASSPRGPDPYNEQFF. Here the CDR3 DNA reads TGTGCTAGCAGCCCAAGGGGCCCTGACCCTTACAATGAGCAGTTCTTC. J is TRBJ2-1 and V is TRBV7-7; weak D call: TRBD1 (5 bases). The germline gives CDR1 SSHAT, CDR2 FNYEAQ (reference sequence). CDR3 length: 16 amino acids.

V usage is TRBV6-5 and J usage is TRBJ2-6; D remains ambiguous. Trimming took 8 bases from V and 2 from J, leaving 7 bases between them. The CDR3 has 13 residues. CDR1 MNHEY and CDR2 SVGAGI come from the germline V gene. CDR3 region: CASAMPGANVLTF. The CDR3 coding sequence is TGTGCCAGCGCTATGCCTGGGGCCAACGTCCTGACTTTC.

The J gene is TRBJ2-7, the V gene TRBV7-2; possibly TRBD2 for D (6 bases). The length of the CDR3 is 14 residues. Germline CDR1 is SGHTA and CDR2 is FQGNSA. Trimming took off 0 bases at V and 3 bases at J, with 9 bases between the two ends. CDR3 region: CASSLAGGYYEQYF. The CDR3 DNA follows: TGTGCCAGCAGCTTAGCGGGAGGCTACTACGAGCAGTACTTC.

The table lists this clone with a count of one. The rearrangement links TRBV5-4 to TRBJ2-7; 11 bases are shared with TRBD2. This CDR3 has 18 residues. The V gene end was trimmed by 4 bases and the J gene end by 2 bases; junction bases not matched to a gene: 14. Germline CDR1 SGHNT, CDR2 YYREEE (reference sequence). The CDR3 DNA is TGTGCCAGCAGCCAGGGGACTAGCGGCATCCTAAGTGCCTACGAGCAGTACTTC. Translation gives CASSQGTSGILSAYEQYF.

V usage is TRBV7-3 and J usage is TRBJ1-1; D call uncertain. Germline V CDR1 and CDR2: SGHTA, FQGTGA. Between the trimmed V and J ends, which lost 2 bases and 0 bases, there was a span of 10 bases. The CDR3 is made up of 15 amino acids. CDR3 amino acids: CASSLGGPLNTEAFF. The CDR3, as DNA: TGTGCCAGCAGCTTAGGTGGGCCTCTGAACACTGAAGCTTTCTTT.

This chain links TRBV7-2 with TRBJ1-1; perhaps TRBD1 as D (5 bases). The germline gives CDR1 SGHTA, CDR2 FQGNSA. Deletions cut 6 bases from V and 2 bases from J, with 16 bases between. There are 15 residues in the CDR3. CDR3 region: CASRSLGGLNTEAFF. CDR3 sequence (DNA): TGTGCCAGCAGGTCCCTCGGGGGACTCAACACTGAAGCTTTCTTT.

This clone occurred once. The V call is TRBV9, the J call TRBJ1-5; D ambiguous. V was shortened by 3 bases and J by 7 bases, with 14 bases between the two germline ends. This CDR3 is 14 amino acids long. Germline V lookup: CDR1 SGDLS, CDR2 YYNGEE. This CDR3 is CASSGAPVGQPQHF. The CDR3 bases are TGTGCCAGCAGCGGGGCCCCAGTCGGCCAGCCCCAGCATTTT.

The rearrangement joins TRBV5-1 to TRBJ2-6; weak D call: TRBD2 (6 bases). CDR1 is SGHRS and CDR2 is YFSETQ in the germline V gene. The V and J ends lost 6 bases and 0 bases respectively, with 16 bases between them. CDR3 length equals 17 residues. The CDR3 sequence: CASTTGAGFSGANVLTF. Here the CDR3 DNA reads TGCGCCAGCACCACGGGAGCAGGTTTCTCTGGGGCCAACGTCCTGACTTTC.

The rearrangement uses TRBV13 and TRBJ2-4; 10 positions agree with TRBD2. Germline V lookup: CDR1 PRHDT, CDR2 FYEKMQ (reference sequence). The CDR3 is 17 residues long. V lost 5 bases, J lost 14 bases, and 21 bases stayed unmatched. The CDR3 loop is CASSRGGGALSGGPEYF. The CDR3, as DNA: TGTGCCAGCAGCCGAGGTGGTGGTGCTCTTAGCGGGGGGCCCGAGTACTTC.

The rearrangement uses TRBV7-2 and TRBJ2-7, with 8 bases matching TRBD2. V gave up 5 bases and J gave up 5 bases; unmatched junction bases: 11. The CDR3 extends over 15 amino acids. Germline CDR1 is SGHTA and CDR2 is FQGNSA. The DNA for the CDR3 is TGTGCCAGCAGCAAAGAGGGACTAGATTCTAACGAGCAGTACTTC. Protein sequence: CASSKEGLDSNEQYF.

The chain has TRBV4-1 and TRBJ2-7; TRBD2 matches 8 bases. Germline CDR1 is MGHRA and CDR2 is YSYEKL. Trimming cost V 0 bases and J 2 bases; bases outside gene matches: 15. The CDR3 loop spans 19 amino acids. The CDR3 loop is CASSQERASGSKWPYEQYF. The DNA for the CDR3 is TGCGCCAGCAGCCAAGAACGAGCGAGCGGGAGTAAGTGGCCCTACGAGCAGTACTTC.

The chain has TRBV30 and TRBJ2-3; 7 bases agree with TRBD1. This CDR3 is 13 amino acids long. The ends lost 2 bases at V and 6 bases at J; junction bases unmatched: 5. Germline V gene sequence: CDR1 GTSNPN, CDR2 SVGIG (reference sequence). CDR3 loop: CAWSRRGLDTQYF. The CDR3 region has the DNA TGTGCCTGGAGTAGAAGGGGGCTGGATACGCAGTATTTT.

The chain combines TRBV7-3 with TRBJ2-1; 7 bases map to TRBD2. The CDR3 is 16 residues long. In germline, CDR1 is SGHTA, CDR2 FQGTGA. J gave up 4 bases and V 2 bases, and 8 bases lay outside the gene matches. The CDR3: CASSLYGRGGYNEQFF. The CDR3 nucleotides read TGTGCCAGCAGCTTATATGGGCGGGGAGGGTACAATGAGCAGTTCTTC.

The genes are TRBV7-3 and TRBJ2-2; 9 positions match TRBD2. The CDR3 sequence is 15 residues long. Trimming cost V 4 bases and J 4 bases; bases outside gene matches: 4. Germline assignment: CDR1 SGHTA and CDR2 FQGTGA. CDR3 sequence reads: CASSSLAGTTGELFF. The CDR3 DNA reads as TGTGCCAGCAGCTCCCTAGCGGGAACCACCGGGGAGCTGTTTTTT. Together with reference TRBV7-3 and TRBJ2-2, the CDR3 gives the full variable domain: GAGVSQTPSNKVTEKGKYVELRCDPISGHTALYWYRQSLGQGPEFLIYFQGTGAADDSGLPNDRFFAVRPEGSVSTLKIQRTERGDSAVYLCASSSLAGTTGELFFGEGSRLTVL.

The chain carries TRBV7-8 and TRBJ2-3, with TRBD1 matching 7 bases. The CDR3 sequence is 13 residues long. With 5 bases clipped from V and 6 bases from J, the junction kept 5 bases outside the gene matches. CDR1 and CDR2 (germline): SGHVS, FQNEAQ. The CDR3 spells CASSRGTVDTQYF. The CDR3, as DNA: TGTGCCAGCAGCCGAGGGACAGTTGATACGCAGTATTTT.

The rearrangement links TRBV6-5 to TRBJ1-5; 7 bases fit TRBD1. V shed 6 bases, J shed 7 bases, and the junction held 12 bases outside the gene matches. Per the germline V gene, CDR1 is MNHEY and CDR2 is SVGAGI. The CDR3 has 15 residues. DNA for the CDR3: TGTGCCAGCAGAGACCGACAGGGTTTAAGGCAGCCCCAGCATTTT. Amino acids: CASRDRQGLRQPQHF.

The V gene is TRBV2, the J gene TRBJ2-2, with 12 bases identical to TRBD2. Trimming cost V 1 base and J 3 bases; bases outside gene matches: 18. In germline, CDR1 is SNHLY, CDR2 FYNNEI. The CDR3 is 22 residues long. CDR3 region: CASSEGDRAWLAGGPDTGELFF. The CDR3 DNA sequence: TGTGCCAGCAGTGAAGGGGACAGGGCGTGGCTAGCGGGAGGGCCTGACACCGGGGAGCTGTTTTTT.

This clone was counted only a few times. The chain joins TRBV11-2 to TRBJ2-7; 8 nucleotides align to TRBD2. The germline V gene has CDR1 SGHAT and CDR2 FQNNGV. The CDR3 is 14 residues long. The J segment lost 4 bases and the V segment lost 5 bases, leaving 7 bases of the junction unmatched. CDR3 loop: CASSAGTRSYEQYF. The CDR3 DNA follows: TGTGCCAGCAGCGCGGGGACTAGATCTTACGAGCAGTACTTC.

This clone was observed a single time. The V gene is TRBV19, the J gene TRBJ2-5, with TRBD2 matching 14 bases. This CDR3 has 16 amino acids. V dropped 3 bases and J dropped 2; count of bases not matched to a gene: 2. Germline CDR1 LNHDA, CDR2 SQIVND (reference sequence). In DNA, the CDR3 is TGTGCCAGTAGTATCGGACTAGCGGGGGGACAAGAGACCCAGTACTTC. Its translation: CASSIGLAGGQETQYF. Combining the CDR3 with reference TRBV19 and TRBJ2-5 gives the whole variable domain DGGITQSPKYLFRKEGQNVTLSCEQNLNHDAMYWYRQDPGQGLRLIYYSQIVNDFQKGDIAEGYSVSREKKESFPLTVTSAQKNPTAFYLCASSIGLAGGQETQYFGPGTRLLVL.

This chain's CDR3 is CASSNTGGSREKLFF. The CDR3 nucleotides read TGTGCCAGTAGTAACACAGGGGGCTCTCGGGAAAAACTGTTTTTT. V usage is TRBV19 and J usage is TRBJ1-4; 9 bases are a match to TRBD1. The J segment lost 8 bases and the V segment lost 4 bases, leaving 8 bases of the junction unmatched. Germline CDR1 and CDR2: LNHDA and SQIVND (reference sequence). The CDR3 runs to 15 residues.